The 2 T cell receptor beta chains given below trace back to one sample, sequenced in a study of blood T cell repertoires in COVID-19. Libraries were prepared by immunoSEQ multiplex PCR; TCRdb keeps only in-frame clonotypes and omits some of them. This table holds under 250,000 clones, around 83% found once. Source material: peripheral blood. The receptors originated from a woman aged 18-29 years with acute or convalescent COVID-19.

The chain uses TRBV6-2 or TRBV6-3 and TRBJ2-7; 8 bases are shared with TRBD2. The CDR3 covers 15 residues. CDR1 is MNHEY and CDR2 is SVGEGT in the germline V gene. V was pared by 5 bases and J by 0 bases, with 6 bases of the junction left unmatched. This CDR3 reads CASSPPGLGSYEQYF. DNA for the CDR3: TGTGCCAGCAGTCCCCCGGGACTAGGCTCCTACGAGCAGTACTTC.

The rearrangement links TRBV28 to TRBJ1-5, with 7 bases identical to TRBD1. The CDR3 consists of 13 residues. V was pared by 6 bases and J by 5 bases, with 4 bases of the junction left unmatched. Germline V gene data show CDR1 as MDHEN and CDR2 as SYDVKM. CDR3 amino acids: CASRQGLDQPQHF. In DNA, the CDR3 is TGTGCCAGCAGACAGGGGCTGGATCAGCCCCAGCATTTT.